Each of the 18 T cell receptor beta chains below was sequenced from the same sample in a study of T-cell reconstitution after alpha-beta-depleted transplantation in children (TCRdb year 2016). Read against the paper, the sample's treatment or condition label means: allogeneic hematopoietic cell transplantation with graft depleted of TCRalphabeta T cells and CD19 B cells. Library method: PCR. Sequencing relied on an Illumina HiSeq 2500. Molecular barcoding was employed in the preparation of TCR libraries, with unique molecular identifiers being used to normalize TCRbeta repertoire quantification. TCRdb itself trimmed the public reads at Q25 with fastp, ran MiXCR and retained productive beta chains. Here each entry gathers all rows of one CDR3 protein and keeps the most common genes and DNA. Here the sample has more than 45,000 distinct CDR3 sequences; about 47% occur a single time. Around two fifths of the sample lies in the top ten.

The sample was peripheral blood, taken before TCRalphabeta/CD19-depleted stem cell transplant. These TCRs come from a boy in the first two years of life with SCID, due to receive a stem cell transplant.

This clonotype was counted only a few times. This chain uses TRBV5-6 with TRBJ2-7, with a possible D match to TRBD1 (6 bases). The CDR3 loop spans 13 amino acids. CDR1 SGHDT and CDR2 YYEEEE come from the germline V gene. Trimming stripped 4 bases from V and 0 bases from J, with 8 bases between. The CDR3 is CASSQDSSYEQYF. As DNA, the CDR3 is TGTGCCAGCAGCCAGGACAGCTCCTACGAGCAGTACTTC.

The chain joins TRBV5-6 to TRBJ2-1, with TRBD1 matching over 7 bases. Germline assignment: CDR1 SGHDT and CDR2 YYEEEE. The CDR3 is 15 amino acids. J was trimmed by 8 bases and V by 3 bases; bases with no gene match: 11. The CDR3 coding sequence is TGTGCCAGCAGCTCCTACAGGGGTCTTGGGGATGAGCAGTTCTTC. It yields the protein CASSSYRGLGDEQFF.

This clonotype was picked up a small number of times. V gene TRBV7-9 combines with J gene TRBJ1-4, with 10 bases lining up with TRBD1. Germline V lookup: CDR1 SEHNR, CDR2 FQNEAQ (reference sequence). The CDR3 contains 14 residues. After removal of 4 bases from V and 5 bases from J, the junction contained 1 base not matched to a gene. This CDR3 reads CASSSTGGNEKLFF. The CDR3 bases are TGTGCCAGCAGCTCGACAGGGGGCAATGAAAAACTGTTTTTT.

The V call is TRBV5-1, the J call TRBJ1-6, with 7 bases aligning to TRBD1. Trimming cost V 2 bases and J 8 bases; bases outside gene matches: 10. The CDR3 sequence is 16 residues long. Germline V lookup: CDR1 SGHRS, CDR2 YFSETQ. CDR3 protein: CASSFSPTGKDSPLHF. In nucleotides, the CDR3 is TGCGCCAGCAGCTTCTCCCCGACAGGGAAGGATTCACCCCTCCACTTT.

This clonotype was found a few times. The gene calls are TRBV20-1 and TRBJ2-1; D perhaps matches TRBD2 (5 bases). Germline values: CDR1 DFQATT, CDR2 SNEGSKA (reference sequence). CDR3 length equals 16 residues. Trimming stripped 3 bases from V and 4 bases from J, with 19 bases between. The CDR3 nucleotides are TGCAGTGCTAGTCAAAGGACTCCCTGGGTATACAATGAGCAGTTCTTC. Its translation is CSASQRTPWVYNEQFF.

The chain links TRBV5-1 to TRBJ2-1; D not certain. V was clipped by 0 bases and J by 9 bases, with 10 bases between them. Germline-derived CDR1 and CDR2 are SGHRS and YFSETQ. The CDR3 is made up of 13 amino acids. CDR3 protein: CASSLVVPGEQFF. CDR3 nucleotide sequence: TGCGCCAGCAGCTTGGTAGTCCCAGGTGAGCAGTTCTTC.

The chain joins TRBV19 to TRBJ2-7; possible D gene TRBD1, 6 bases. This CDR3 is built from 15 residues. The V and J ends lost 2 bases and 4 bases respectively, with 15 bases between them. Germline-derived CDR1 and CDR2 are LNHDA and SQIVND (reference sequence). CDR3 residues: CASSILRGQIYEQYF. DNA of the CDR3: TGTGCCAGTAGTATACTCAGGGGTCAAATTTACGAGCAGTACTTC.

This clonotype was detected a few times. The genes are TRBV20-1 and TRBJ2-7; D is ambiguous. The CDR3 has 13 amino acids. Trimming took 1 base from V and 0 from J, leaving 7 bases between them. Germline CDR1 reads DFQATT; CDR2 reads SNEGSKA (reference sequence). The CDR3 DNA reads TGCAGTGCTAGAGTTTCGAGCTCCTACGAGCAGTACTTC. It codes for CSARVSSSYEQYF.

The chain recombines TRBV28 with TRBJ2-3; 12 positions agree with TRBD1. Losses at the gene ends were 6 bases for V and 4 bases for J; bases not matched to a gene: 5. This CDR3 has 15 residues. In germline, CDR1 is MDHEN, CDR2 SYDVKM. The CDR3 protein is CASSPGTGGPDTQYF. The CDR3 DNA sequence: TGTGCCAGCAGCCCCGGGACAGGGGGCCCAGATACGCAGTATTTT.

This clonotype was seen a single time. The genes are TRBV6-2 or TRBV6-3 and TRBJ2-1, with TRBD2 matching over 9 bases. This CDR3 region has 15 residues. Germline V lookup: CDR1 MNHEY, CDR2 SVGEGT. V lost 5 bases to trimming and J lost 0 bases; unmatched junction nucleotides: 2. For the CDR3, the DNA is TGTGCCAGCAGTGCGCGGGGGGGCTCCTACAATGAGCAGTTCTTC. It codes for CASSARGGSYNEQFF.

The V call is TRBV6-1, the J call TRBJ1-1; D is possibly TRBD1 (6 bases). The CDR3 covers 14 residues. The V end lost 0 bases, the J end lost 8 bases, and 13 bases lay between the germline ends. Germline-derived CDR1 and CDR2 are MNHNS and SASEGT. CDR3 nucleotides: TGTGCCAGCAGTGAAGCCCCCGGGGGCAGAGAAGCTTTCTTT. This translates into CASSEAPGGREAFF.

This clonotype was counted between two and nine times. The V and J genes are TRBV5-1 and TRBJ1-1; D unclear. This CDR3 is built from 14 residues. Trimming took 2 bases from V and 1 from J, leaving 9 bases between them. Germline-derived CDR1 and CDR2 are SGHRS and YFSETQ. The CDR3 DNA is TGCGCCAGCAGCTTCCGCCCGGGGAACACTGAAGCTTTCTTT. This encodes CASSFRPGNTEAFF.

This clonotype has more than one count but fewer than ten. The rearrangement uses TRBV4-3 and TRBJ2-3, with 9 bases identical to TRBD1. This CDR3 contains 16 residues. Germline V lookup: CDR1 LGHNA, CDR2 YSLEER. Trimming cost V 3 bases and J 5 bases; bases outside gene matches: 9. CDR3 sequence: CASSHSQGARGDTQYF. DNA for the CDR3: TGCGCCAGCAGCCATTCACAGGGGGCGCGTGGAGATACGCAGTATTTT.

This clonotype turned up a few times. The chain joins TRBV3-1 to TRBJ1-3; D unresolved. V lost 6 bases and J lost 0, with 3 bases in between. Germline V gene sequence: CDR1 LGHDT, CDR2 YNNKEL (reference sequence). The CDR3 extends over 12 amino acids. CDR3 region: CASSFSGNTIYF. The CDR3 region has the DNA TGTGCCAGCAGTTTCTCTGGAAACACCATATATTTT.

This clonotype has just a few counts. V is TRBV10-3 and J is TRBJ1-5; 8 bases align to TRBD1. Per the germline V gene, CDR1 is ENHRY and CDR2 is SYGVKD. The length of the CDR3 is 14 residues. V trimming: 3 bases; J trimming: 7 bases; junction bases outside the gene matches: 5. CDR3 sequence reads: CAISDTGGGQPQHF. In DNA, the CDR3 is TGTGCCATCAGTGACACAGGGGGGGGGCAGCCCCAGCATTTT.

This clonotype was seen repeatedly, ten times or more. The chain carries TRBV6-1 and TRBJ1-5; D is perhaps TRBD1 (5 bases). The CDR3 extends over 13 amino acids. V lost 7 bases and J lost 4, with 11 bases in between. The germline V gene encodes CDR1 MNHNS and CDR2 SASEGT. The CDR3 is CASKRGWNQPQHF. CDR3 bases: TGTGCCAGCAAAAGGGGCTGGAATCAGCCCCAGCATTTT.

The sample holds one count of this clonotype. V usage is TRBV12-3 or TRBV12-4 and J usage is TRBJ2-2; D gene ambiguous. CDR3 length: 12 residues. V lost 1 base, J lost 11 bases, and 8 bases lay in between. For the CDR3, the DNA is TGTGCCAGCAGTTTAGGGGGAATAGAGCTGTTTTTT. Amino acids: CASSLGGIELFF.

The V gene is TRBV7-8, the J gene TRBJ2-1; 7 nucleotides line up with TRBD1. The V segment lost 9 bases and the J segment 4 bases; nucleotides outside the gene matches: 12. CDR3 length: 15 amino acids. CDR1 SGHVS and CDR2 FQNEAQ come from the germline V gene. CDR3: CASKTRGQEYNEQFF. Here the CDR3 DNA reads TGTGCCAGTAAGACCAGAGGACAGGAATACAATGAGCAGTTCTTC. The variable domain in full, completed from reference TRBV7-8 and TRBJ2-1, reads GAGVSQSPRYKVAKRGQDVALRCDPISGHVSLFWYQQALGQGPEFLTYFQNEAQLDKSGLPSDRFFAERPEGSVSTLKIQRTQQEDSAVYLCASKTRGQEYNEQFFGPGTRLTVL.